These 2 T cell receptor beta chains were all obtained from the same sample, sequenced in a study of shared clonotypes between healthy human individuals. Some clones are missing from TCRdb's copy, which holds only in-frame ones; the method was immunoSEQ multiplex PCR. The sample lists hundreds of thousands of clones; 95% to 97% were seen once. The source material was naive CD4+ T cells sorted from blood. Subset specified: CD45RA+ positively selected. The receptors were gathered from a woman aged 30 to 39 in good health.

J is TRBJ2-7 and V is TRBV27; D remains ambiguous. Per germline, CDR1 MNHEY and CDR2 SMNVEV (reference sequence). CDR3 length: 13 amino acids. V was trimmed by 6 bases and J by 4 bases, leaving 13 bases between them. CDR3 sequence reads: CASSRLPYYEQYF. The DNA of the CDR3 is TGTGCCAGCAGCCGTCTGCCCTATTACGAGCAGTACTTC.

The chain is built from TRBV9 and TRBJ1-1, with 8 nucleotides matching TRBD1. This CDR3 is built from 14 residues. V trimming: 4 bases; J trimming: 5 bases; junction bases outside the gene matches: 7. Germline-derived CDR1 and CDR2 are SGDLS and YYNGEE. The CDR3 DNA follows: TGTGCCAGCAGCTTCCAGGGGGCGGGGACTGAAGCTTTCTTT. It encodes CASSFQGAGTEAFF.